This T cell receptor beta chain was sequenced during a study of T cells expressing NK-cell markers. CDR1 and CDR2 from the germline V gene are SGDLS and YYNGEE. CDR3 length: 15 amino acids. TCRdb reprocessed the 5' RACE reads, keeping one entry per CDR3 protein, no DNA. Its listing shows around 110,000 distinct CDR3 sequences. The sequenced material came from blood T cells: a sorted CD56 or NKG2C T cell subset, CD4+ or CD8+ T cells, or bulk PBMC T cells (not recorded which). The source is a woman between 18 and 75 years old in good health. J is TRBJ2-7 and V is TRBV9; TCRdb picks TRBD2, but there is no DNA to check that call. The CDR3 here is CASSATGTHSYEQYF.